Included here is one TCR beta chain sequence, with context. This entry comes from a study of blood T cell repertoires in COVID-19. About the research overall: From the United States, Italy and Spain came samples of acute and convalescent COVID-19. T cells, B-cell-depleted T cells, or PBMCs provided the cDNA or gDNA that served as material.

Authors' analysis steps: Nucleated cell counts were estimated from reference gene primer amplification. Clones were sequenced by immunoSEQ multiplex PCR, and TCRdb holds only the in-frame ones, with some missing. That table furnishes V, J and clone size, whereas the DNA furnished D and trimming. The sample holds a few hundred thousand clones, more than 65% seen once. Germline V gene data show CDR1 as LNHDA and CDR2 as SQIVND (reference sequence). Trimming at V came to 5 bases and at J to 2 bases, leaving 8 bases not matched to a gene. This CDR3 is built from 15 residues. This receptor was obtained from a woman between 40 and 55 years old who had recovered from COVID-19. The rearrangement joins TRBV19 to TRBJ2-5, with TRBD1 matching 7 bases. Sequencing was performed on peripheral blood. The CDR3 is CASSLRQGGQETQYF. The CDR3 DNA follows: TGTGCCAGTAGTCTTCGACAGGGTGGACAAGAGACCCAGTACTTC. Drawing the rest from reference TRBV19 and TRBJ2-5, the complete variable domain is DGGITQSPKYLFRKEGQNVTLSCEQNLNHDAMYWYRQDPGQGLRLIYYSQIVNDFQKGDIAEGYSVSREKKESFPLTVTSAQKNPTAFYLCASSLRQGGQETQYFGPGTRLLVL.